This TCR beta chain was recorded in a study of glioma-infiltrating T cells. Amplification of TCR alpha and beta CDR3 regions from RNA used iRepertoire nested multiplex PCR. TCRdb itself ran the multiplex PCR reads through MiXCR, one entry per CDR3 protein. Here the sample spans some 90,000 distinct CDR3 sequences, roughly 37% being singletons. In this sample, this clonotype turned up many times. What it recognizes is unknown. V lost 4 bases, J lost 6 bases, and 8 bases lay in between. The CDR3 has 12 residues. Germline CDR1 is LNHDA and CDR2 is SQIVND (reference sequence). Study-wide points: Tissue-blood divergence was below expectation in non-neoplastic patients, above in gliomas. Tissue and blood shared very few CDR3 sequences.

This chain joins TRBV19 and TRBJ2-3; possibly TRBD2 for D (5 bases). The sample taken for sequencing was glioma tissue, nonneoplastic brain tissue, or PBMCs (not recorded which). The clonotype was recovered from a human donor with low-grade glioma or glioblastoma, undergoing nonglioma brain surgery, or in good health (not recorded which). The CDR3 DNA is TGTGCCAGTAGTACCGGGGTGGATACGCAGTATTTT. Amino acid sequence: CASSTGVDTQYF.